This T cell receptor beta chain was retrieved from a study of cytomegalovirus exposure and HLA in healthy donors. The PCR ran on 60 Vbeta and 13 Jbeta primers. Data came from immunoSEQ multiplex PCR; TCRdb stores just in-frame clones and leaves some out. Of 95,000 to 110,000 clones in the sample, 10% were seen once. This clone was found a few times. CDR1 MGHRA and CDR2 YSYEKL come from the germline V gene. The CDR3 is made up of 17 amino acids. The germline V and J ends were trimmed by 2 bases and 2 bases, with 19 bases remaining between them. The sequenced sample consisted of PBMCs. The V and J genes are TRBV4-1 and TRBJ2-7; no clear D gene. This clonotype was sampled from a man between 40 and 49 years old in good health and CMV-seropositive. The CDR3 DNA reads as TGCGCCAGCAGCCAACTTTTGAATCCGACAAATACCTACGAGCAGTACTTC. Translated, it gives CASSQLLNPTNTYEQYF.